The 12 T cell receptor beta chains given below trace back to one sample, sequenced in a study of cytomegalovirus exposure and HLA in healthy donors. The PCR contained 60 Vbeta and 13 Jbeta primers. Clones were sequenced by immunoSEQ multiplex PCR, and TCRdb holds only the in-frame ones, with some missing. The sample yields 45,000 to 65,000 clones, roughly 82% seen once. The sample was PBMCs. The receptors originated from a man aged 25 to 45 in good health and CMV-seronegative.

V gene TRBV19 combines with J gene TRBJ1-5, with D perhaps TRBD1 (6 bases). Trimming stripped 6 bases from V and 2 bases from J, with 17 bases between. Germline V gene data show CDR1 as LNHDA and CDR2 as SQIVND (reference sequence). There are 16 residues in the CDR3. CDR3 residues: CASSQTGRGRNQPQHF. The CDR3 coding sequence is TGTGCCAGTAGCCAAACAGGGAGGGGACGCAATCAGCCCCAGCATTTT. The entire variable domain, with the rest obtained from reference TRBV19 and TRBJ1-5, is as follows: DGGITQSPKYLFRKEGQNVTLSCEQNLNHDAMYWYRQDPGQGLRLIYYSQIVNDFQKGDIAEGYSVSREKKESFPLTVTSAQKNPTAFYLCASSQTGRGRNQPQHFGDGTRLSIL.

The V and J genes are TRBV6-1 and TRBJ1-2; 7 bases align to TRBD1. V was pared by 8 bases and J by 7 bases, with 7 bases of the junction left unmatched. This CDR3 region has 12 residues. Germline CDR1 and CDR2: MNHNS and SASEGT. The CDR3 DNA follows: TGTGCCAGCGTTGACAGGGAAGTTGGCTACACCTTC. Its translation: CASVDREVGYTF.

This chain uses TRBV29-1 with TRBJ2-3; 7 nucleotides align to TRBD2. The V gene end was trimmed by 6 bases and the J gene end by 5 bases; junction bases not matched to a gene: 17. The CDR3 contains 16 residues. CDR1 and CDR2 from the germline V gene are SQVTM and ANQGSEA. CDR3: CSVGGYGRGIRDTQYF. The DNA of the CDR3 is TGCAGCGTGGGGGGGTATGGGCGGGGGATTAGAGATACGCAGTATTTT.

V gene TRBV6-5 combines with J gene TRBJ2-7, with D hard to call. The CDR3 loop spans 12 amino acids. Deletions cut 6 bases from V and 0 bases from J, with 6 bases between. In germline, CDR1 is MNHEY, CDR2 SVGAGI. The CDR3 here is CASSRSSYEQYF. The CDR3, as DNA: TGTGCCAGCAGCCGCAGCTCCTACGAGCAGTACTTC.

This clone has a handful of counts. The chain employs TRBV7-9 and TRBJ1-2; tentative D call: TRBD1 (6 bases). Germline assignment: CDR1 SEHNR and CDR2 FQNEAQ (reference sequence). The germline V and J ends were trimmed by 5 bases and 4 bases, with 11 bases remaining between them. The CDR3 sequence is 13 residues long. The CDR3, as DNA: TGTGCCAGCAGCGTGACAGGAACCTATGGCTACACCTTC. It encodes CASSVTGTYGYTF. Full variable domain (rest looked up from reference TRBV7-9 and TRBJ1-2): DTGVSQNPRHKITKRGQNVTFRCDPISEHNRLYWYRQTLGQGPEFLTYFQNEAQLEKSRLLSDRFSAERPKGSFSTLEIQRTEQGDSAMYLCASSVTGTYGYTFGSGTRLTVV.

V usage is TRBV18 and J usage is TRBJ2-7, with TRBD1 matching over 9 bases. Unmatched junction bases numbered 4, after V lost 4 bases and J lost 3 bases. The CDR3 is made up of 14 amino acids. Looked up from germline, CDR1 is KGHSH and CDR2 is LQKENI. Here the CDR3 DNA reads TGTGCCAGCTCACGGGACAGGGTCGTCTACGAGCAGTACTTC. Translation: CASSRDRVVYEQYF. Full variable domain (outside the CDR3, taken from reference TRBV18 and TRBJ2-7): NAGVMQNPRHLVRRRGQEARLRCSPMKGHSHVYWYRQLPEEGLKFMVYLQKENIIDESGMPKERFSAEFPKEGPSILRIQQVVRGDSAAYFCASSRDRVVYEQYFGPGTRLTVT.

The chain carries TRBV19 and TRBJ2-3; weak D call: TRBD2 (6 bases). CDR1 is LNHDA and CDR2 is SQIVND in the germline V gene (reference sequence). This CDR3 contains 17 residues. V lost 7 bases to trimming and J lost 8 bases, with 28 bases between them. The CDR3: CASNPSLAGNPRVTQYF. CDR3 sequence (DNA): TGTGCCAGTAACCCCAGTCTGGCGGGAAACCCTAGGGTTACGCAGTATTTT. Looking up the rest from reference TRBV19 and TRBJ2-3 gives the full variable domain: DGGITQSPKYLFRKEGQNVTLSCEQNLNHDAMYWYRQDPGQGLRLIYYSQIVNDFQKGDIAEGYSVSREKKESFPLTVTSAQKNPTAFYLCASNPSLAGNPRVTQYFGPGTRLTVL.

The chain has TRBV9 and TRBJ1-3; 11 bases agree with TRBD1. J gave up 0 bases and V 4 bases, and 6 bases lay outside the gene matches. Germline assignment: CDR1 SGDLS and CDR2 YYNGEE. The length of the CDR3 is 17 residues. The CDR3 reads CASSSRTGGDSGNTIYF. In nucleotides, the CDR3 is TGTGCCAGCAGCTCAAGGACAGGGGGCGACTCTGGAAACACCATATATTTT.

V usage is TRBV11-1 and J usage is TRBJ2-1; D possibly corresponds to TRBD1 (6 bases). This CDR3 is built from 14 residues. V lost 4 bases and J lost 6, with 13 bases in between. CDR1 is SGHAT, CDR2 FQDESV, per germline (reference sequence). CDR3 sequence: CASSSRAGVNEQFF. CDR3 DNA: TGTGCCAGCAGCTCCAGGGCAGGGGTCAATGAGCAGTTCTTC.

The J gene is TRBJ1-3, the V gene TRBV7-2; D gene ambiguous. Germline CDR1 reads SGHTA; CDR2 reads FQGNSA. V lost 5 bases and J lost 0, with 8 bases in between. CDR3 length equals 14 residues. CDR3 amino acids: CASSRTSSGNTIYF. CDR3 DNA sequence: TGTGCCAGCAGCCGTACTAGCTCTGGAAACACCATATATTTT.

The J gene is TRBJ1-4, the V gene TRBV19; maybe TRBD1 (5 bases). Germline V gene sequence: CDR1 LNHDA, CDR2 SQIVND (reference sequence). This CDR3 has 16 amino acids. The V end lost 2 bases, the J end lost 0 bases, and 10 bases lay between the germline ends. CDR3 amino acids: CASSIKGAATNEKLFF. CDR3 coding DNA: TGTGCCAGTAGTATAAAAGGGGCAGCAACTAATGAAAAACTGTTTTTT.

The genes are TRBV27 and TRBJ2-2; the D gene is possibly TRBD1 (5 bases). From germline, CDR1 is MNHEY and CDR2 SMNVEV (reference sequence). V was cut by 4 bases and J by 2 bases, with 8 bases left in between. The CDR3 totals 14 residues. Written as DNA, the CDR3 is TGTGCCAGCAGTTCAGGGTTCAACACCGGGGAGCTGTTTTTT. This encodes CASSSGFNTGELFF.